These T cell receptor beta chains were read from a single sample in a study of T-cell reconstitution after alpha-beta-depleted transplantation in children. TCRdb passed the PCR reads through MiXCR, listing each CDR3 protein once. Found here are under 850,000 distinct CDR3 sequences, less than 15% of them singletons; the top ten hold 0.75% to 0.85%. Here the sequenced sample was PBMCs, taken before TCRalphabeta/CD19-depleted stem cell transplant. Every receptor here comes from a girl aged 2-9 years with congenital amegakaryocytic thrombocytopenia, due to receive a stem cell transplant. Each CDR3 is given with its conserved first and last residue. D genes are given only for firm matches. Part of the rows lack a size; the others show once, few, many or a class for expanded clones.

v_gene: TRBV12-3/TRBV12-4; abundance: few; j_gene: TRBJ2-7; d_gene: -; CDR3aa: CASSLSSRALDEQYF; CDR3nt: TGTGCCAGCAGTTTAAGTAGTCGGGCCCTAGACGAGCAGTACTTC
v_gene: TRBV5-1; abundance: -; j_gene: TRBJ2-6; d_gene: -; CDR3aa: CASKASGASGANVLTF; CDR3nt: TGCGCCAGCAAGGCATCTGGGGCCTCTGGGGCCAACGTCCTGACTTTC
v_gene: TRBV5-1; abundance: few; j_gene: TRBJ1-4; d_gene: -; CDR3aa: CASSSEGSATNEKLFF; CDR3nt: TGCGCCAGCAGCTCGGAGGGTAGTGCAACTAATGAAAAACTGTTTTTT
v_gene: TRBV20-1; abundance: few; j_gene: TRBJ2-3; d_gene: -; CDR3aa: CSARSTHRGDTQYF; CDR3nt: TGCAGTGCTAGATCCACCCACCGGGGAGATACGCAGTATTTT
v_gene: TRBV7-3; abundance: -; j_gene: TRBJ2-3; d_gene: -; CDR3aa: CASSHPVWGDPSGDTQYF; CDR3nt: TGTGCCAGCAGCCACCCCGTATGGGGGGACCCCTCTGGGGATACGCAGTATTTT
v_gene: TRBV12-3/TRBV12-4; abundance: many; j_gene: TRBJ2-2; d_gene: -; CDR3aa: CASGGAGELFF; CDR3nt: TGTGCCAGTGGGGGCGCCGGGGAGCTGTTTTTT
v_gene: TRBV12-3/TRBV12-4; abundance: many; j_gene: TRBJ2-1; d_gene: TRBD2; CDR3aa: CASYHSGSSYNEQFF; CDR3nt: TGTGCCAGCTACCATAGCGGGAGCTCCTACAATGAGCAGTTCTTC
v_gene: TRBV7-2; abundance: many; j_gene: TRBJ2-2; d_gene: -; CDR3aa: CASSPHAAGNTGELFF; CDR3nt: TGTGCCAGCAGCCCTCACGCCGCAGGGAACACCGGGGAGCTGTTTTTT
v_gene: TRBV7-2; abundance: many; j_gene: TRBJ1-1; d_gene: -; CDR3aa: CASSVTRRTEAFF; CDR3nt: TGTGCCAGCAGCGTTACCCGGCGGACTGAAGCTTTCTTT
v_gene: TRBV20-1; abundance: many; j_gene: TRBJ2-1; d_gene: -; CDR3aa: CSASRRLLGGGYNEQFF; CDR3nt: TGCAGTGCTAGTCGTCGGCTACTTGGCGGAGGATACAATGAGCAGTTCTTC
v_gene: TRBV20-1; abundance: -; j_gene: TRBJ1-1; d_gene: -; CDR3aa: CSASRGTTLSEAFF; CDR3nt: TGCAGTGCTAGTAGGGGGACTACCCTCAGTGAAGCTTTCTTT
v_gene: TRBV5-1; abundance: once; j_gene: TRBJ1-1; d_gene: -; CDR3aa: CASSLVGGLLNTEAFF; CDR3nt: TGCGCCAGCAGCTTGGTAGGTGGTCTGTTGAACACTGAAGCTTTCTTT
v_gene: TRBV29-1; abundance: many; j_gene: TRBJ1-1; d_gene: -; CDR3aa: CSAGKRGGTEAFF; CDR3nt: TGCAGCGCGGGGAAGAGGGGAGGCACTGAAGCTTTCTTT
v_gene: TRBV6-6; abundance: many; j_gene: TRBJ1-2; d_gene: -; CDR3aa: CASRLQGDGGYTF; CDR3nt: TGTGCCAGCAGACTGCAGGGCGATGGTGGCTACACCTTC
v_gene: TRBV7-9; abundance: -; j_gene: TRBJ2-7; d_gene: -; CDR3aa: CASSLRWNQGSKYEQYF; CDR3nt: TGTGCCAGCAGCTTAAGGTGGAATCAGGGGTCAAAGTACGAGCAGTACTTC
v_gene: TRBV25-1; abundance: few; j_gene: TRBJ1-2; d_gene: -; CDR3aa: CASSDMVGYGYTF; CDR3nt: TGTGCCAGCAGTGATATGGTGGGCTATGGCTACACCTTC
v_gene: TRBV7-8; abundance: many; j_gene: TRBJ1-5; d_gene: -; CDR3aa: CASSLVGVRDQPQHF; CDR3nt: TGTGCCAGCAGCTTAGTGGGGGTGAGAGATCAGCCCCAGCATTTT
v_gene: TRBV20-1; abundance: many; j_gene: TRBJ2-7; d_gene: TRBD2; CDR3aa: CSARPPLAGYLEQYF; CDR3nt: TGCAGTGCTAGACCTCCACTAGCGGGGTATCTGGAGCAGTACTTC
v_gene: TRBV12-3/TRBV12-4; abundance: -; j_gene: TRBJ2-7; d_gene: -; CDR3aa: CASSIQRDSYEQYF; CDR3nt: TGTGCCAGCAGTATCCAACGCGACTCCTACGAGCAGTACTTC
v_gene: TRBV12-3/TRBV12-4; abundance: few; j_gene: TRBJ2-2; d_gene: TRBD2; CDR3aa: CASSPPRRESSGELFF; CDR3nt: TGTGCCAGCAGTCCCCCACGGCGGGAGAGTTCCGGGGAGCTGTTTTTT
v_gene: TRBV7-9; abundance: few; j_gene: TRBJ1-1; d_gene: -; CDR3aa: CASSLDLAVNTEAFF; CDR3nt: TGTGCCAGCAGCTTAGATTTGGCAGTGAACACTGAAGCTTTCTTT
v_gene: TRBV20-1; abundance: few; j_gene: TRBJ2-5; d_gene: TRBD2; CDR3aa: CSAEGSSGGRETQYF; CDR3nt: TGCAGTGCAGAGGGTTCTAGCGGGGGGCGAGAGACCCAGTACTTC
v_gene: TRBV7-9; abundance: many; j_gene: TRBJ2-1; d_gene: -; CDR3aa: CASSLGEATANEQFF; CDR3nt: TGTGCCAGCAGCTTAGGAGAAGCCACAGCCAATGAGCAGTTCTTC
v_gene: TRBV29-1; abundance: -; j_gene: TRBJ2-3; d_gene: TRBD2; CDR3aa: CSVERREGPEDTQYF; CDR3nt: TGCAGCGTTGAAAGGCGGGAGGGCCCCGAAGATACGCAGTATTTT
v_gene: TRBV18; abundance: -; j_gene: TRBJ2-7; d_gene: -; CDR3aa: CASSPPRGYEQYF; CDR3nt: TGTGCCAGCTCACCACCGAGGGGCTACGAGCAGTACTTC
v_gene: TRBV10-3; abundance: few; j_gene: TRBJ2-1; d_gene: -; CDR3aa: CAISGDSSYNEQFF; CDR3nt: TGTGCCATCAGCGGGGATAGCTCCTACAATGAGCAGTTCTTC
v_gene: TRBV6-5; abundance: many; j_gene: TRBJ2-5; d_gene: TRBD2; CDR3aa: CASSYGSSSGRGETQYF; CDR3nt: TGTGCCAGCAGTTACGGTTCCTCTAGCGGGAGAGGAGAGACCCAGTACTTC
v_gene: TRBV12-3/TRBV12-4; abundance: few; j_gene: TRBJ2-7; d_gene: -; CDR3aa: CASSLGLGQNSYEQYF; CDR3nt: TGTGCCAGCAGTTTAGGACTCGGACAGAACTCCTACGAGCAGTACTTC
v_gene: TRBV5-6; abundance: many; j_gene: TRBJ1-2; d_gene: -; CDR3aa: CASSFRGREYGYTF; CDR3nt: TGTGCCAGCAGCTTTAGGGGAAGGGAGTATGGCTACACCTTC
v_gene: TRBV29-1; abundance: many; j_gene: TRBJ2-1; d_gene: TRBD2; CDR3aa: CSSGQREWGEQFF; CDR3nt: TGCAGCAGTGGCCAGCGGGAGTGGGGTGAGCAGTTCTTC
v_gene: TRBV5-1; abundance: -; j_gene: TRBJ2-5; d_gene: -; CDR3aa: CASSSILSDPEGETQYF; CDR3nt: TGCGCCAGCAGCTCAATACTCTCGGACCCTGAGGGAGAGACCCAGTACTTC
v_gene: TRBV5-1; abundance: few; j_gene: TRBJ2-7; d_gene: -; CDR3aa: CASSLGLDSYEQYF; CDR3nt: TGCGCCAGCAGCTTGGGGTTAGACTCCTACGAGCAGTACTTC
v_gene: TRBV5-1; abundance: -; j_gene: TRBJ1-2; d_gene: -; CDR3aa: CASSAQGANYGYTF; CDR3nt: TGCGCCAGCAGCGCACAGGGAGCTAACTATGGCTACACCTTC
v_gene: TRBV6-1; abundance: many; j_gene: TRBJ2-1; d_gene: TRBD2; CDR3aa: CASRPGLAVDEQFF; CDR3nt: TGTGCCAGCAGGCCGGGACTAGCCGTCGATGAGCAGTTCTTC
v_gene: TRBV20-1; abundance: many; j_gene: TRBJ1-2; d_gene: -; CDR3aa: CSATRGDYGYTF; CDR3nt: TGCAGTGCCACTCGGGGGGACTATGGCTACACCTTC
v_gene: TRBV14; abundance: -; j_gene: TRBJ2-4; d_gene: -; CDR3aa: CASSEGLQNIQYF; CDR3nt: TGTGCCAGCAGCGAAGGCTTACAGAACATTCAGTACTTC
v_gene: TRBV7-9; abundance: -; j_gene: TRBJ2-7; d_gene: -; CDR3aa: CASSLESNEQYF; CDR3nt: TGTGCCAGCAGCTTAGAATCGAACGAGCAGTACTTC
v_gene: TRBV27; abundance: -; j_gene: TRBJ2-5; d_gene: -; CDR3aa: CASSLIATPQETQYF; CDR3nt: TGTGCCAGCAGTTTAATTGCGACACCGCAAGAGACCCAGTACTTC
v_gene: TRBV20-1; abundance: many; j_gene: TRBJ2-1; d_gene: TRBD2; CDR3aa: CSARVSSGSLEQFF; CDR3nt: TGCAGTGCTAGAGTTTCCAGCGGGAGTTTAGAGCAGTTCTTC
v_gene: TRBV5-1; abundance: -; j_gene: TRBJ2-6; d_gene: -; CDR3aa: CASSPGGFRSGANVLTF; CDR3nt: TGCGCCAGCAGCCCCGGTGGGTTTCGCTCTGGGGCCAACGTCCTGACTTTC
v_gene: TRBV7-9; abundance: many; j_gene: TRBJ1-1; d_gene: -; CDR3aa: CASSLDRSVGAEAFF; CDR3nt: TGTGCCAGCAGCTTAGACAGATCCGTGGGGGCTGAAGCTTTCTTT
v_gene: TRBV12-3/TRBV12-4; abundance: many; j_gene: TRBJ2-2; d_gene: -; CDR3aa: CASSLYGGNTGELFF; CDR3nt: TGTGCCAGCAGTTTATACGGCGGAAACACCGGGGAGCTGTTTTTT